Each of the 14 T cell receptor beta chains below was sequenced from the same sample in a study of T-cell reconstitution after alpha-beta-depleted transplantation in children (TCRdb year 2016). Interpreted using the paper, the treatment or condition label stands for: allogeneic hematopoietic cell transplantation with graft depleted of TCRalphabeta T cells and CD19 B cells. The protocol used for the library was PCR. The reads were generated on an Illumina HiSeq 2500. To normalize quantification of the TCRbeta repertoire, the TCR libraries were built with molecular barcoding that relied on unique molecular identifiers. TCRdb reworked the public reads: Q25 trimming with fastp, MiXCR clone assembly, productive beta chains retained. For every CDR3 protein sequence, its rows merge into one entry that carries the most common genes and DNA. The sample has some 460,000 distinct CDR3 sequences on record, around 15% of them singletons. The ten largest make up around 30% of the sample.

The sequencing here drew on PBMCs, mostly from graft donor cells, taken 360 days after TCRalphabeta/CD19-depleted stem cell transplant. The receptors stem from a boy younger than two who had a stem cell transplant for Wiskott-Aldrich syndrome, so the T cells may come from the graft donor.

The rearrangement joins TRBV24-1 to TRBJ1-1, with 8 positions matching TRBD1. The germline CDR1 and CDR2 sequences are KGHDR and SFDVKD. The CDR3 sequence is 15 residues long. V trimming: 8 bases; J trimming: 5 bases; junction bases outside the gene matches: 12. The CDR3 DNA is TGTGCCACCAAGCCCCTGGACAGGGAGATGACTGAAGCTTTCTTT. This gives the protein CATKPLDREMTEAFF.

The rearrangement uses TRBV27 and TRBJ2-1; weak D call: TRBD2 (6 bases). The V gene's germline CDR1 is MNHEY and CDR2 SMNVEV (reference sequence). This CDR3 has 17 amino acids. Deletions cut 4 bases from V and 3 bases from J, with 19 bases between. As DNA, the CDR3 is TGTGCCAGCAGTTCGGGACTCTCGAGCTACAGCTACAATGAGCAGTTCTTC. It encodes CASSSGLSSYSYNEQFF.

As DNA, the CDR3 is TGTGCCAGCAGCCCCTCTGGACTCCGTTACGAGCAGTACTTC. Protein sequence: CASSPSGLRYEQYF. V and J are TRBV7-6 and TRBJ2-7; tentatively, D is TRBD2 (5 bases). The V gene lost 5 bases and the J gene lost 4 bases, with 15 bases spanning the gap. The V gene's germline CDR1 is SGHVS and CDR2 FNYEAQ. There are 14 residues in the CDR3.

The chain links TRBV20-1 to TRBJ2-5; D gene unclear. CDR3 size: 12 residues. V dropped 5 bases and J dropped 5 bases, with 12 bases sitting between them. Germline loops: CDR1 DFQATT, CDR2 SNEGSKA (reference sequence). The CDR3 bases are TGCAGTGCTGAGGTCGAGGTTGAGACCCAGTACTTC. It codes for CSAEVEVETQYF.

The V call is TRBV6-1, the J call TRBJ2-1; no clear D. The CDR3 runs 16 residues. V was clipped by 10 bases and J by 2 bases, with 21 bases between them. Germline V lookup: CDR1 MNHNS, CDR2 SASEGT. The CDR3 spells CAISRLASGPYNEQFF. Written as DNA, the CDR3 is TGTGCCATCTCCCGACTCGCCTCAGGACCCTACAATGAGCAGTTCTTC.

In its sample, this clonotype was seen a few times. The chain joins TRBV5-1 to TRBJ2-7, with TRBD1 matching over 9 bases. Germline CDR1 reads SGHRS; CDR2 reads YFSETQ. The ends lost 4 bases at V and 3 bases at J; junction bases unmatched: 14. This CDR3 is built from 17 residues. This CDR3 reads CASSQLGQGKIVYEQYF. CDR3 nucleotide sequence: TGCGCCAGCAGCCAATTGGGACAGGGTAAGATAGTCTACGAGCAGTACTTC.

This clonotype was seen more than once but under ten times. V is TRBV29-1 and J is TRBJ1-1; 8 bases align to TRBD1. Germline V lookup: CDR1 SQVTM, CDR2 ANQGSEA. The CDR3 length is 12 residues. With 6 bases clipped from V and 3 bases from J, the junction kept 3 bases outside the gene matches. CDR3 in amino acids: CSVRTGYTEAFF. The CDR3 nucleotides are TGCAGCGTCCGGACAGGGTACACTGAAGCTTTCTTT.

This clonotype turned up a few times. The V call is TRBV5-6, the J call TRBJ2-2; the match to TRBD2 covers 13 bases. This CDR3 region has 19 residues. V lost 0 bases and J lost 3; bases outside the gene matches: 8. CDR1 and CDR2 (germline): SGHDT, YYEEEE. In DNA, the CDR3 is TGTGCCAGCAGCTTGGAGCCACTACTAGCGGGAGGGGACACCGGGGAGCTGTTTTTT. Amino acid sequence: CASSLEPLLAGGDTGELFF.

The sample holds a few counts of this clonotype. The rearrangement joins TRBV12-3 or TRBV12-4 to TRBJ2-2; possible D gene TRBD1, 6 bases. V was trimmed by 7 bases and J by 2 bases, leaving 17 bases between them. This CDR3 spans 16 amino acids. The CDR3: CASKVTGRTNTGELFF. CDR3 DNA: TGTGCCAGCAAAGTGACAGGCCGGACAAACACCGGGGAGCTGTTTTTT.

The sample holds a few counts of this clonotype. The chain links TRBV29-1 to TRBJ1-1; D call uncertain. The germline CDR1 and CDR2 sequences are SQVTM and ANQGSEA. V was trimmed by 4 bases and J by 2 bases, leaving 8 bases between them. The CDR3 loop spans 12 amino acids. CDR3 bases: TGCAGCGTTGCGGGCGCAAACACTGAAGCTTTCTTT. As protein: CSVAGANTEAFF.

The chain combines TRBV5-1 with TRBJ2-1; TRBD2 matches 13 bases. Germline V gene sequence: CDR1 SGHRS, CDR2 YFSETQ. The CDR3 has 16 residues. Losses at the gene ends were 3 bases for V and 5 bases for J; bases not matched to a gene: 5. The CDR3 DNA reads TGCGCCAGCAGCTCCGGGACTAGCGGGACCCACAATGAGCAGTTCTTC. This gives the protein CASSSGTSGTHNEQFF.

This chain uses TRBV5-1 with TRBJ2-4, with unresolved D. The V gene's germline CDR1 is SGHRS and CDR2 YFSETQ. This CDR3 contains 12 residues. Trimming pared 0 bases from V and 7 bases from J, leaving 5 bases between. The CDR3 DNA reads as TGCGCCAGCAGCTTGGCCGGCAACATTCAGTACTTC. This translates into CASSLAGNIQYF.

This sequence joins TRBV3-1 and TRBJ2-5; perhaps TRBD2 as D (6 bases). The CDR3 sequence is 15 residues long. The V end lost 0 bases, the J end lost 5 bases, and 13 bases lay between the germline ends. Germline assignment: CDR1 LGHDT and CDR2 YNNKEL (reference sequence). DNA of the CDR3: TGTGCCAGCAGCCAAGATCGGGTCCGGGGGGAGACCCAGTACTTC. Translating gives CASSQDRVRGETQYF.

CDR3 residues: CSASLPLQRSDFSYNEQFF. CDR3 bases: TGCAGTGCTTCACTTCCATTACAGCGATCCGATTTCTCCTACAATGAGCAGTTCTTC. The chain recombines TRBV20-1 with TRBJ2-1; no reliable D call. CDR3 size: 19 residues. CDR1 and CDR2 (germline): DFQATT, SNEGSKA (reference sequence). V was trimmed by 5 bases and J by 0 bases, leaving 26 bases between them.